This T cell receptor (beta chain) was obtained from a study of T cell responses to AZD1222 COVID-19 vaccine. Overall study context: Both about-4-week and about-12-week second-dose recipients were combined. General study points: No repertoire was sampled before or during the peak T cell response, only after it. Clonal diversity was possibly underestimated, and the donors were mostly white British, with more females.

To note about this clone: Its specificity is unknown.

The CDR3 has 14 amino acids. The J segment lost 4 bases and the V segment lost 6 bases, leaving 6 bases of the junction unmatched. CDR1 MRHNA and CDR2 SNTAGT come from the germline V gene. Assay: immunoSEQ multiplex PCR; the TCRdb copy retains only in-frame clones and omits some. The profile shows around 97,000 clones, over 75% of them singletons. This clonotype originated in an adult in good health. The sequenced sample was peripheral blood, obtained on day 0 of AZD1222 vaccination. The J gene is TRBJ2-1, the V gene TRBV6-4; 7 bases map to TRBD1. This CDR3 is CASSRQGLYNEQFF. In DNA, the CDR3 is TGTGCCAGCAGCCGACAGGGCTTATACAATGAGCAGTTCTTC.